This T cell receptor (beta chain) came from a study of patients and donors after allogeneic stem cell transplantation. TCRdb re-derived calls from the RT-PCR reads in MiXCR, one entry per CDR3 protein. This sample has about a million distinct CDR3 sequences, with 18% found just once. This TCR derives from a human donor who was either an allogeneic HSCT recipient or a stem cell or donor lymphocyte infusion donor (not recorded which). It is not recorded whose cells these are; they may come from a transplant donor. The sequencing sample was made of blood, either unsorted or a sorted T cell fraction (not recorded which).

CDR3 coding DNA: TGTGCCAGCAGCACGGAGCGGGGGTACACAGATACGCAGTATTTT. Amino acid sequence: CASSTERGYTDTQYF. The chain joins TRBV6-1 to TRBJ2-3; the match to TRBD2 covers 8 bases. Germline loops: CDR1 MNHNS, CDR2 SASEGT. Trimming removed 6 bases from V and 2 bases from J; junction bases left unmatched: 7. The CDR3 spans 15 residues.